A selection of T cell receptor beta chains follows, all from one sample in a study of T cell responses to AZD1222 COVID-19 vaccine. Here immunoSEQ multiplex PCR was the method, and the copy in TCRdb shows in-frame clones only, minus some. The data hold about 68,000 clones, with more than 80% observed a single time. Here the sequenced sample was peripheral blood, taken on day 0 of AZD1222 vaccination. These receptors were collected from an adult in good health. CDR3s include the opening cysteine and the closing phenylalanine or tryptophan. A D gene is named only where the DNA matches it firmly. Clone size appears in some rows only: once, few, many, or a class for an expanded clone.

D	V	size	J	CDR3	DNA
NA	TRBV10-2	NA	TRBJ1-5	CASRGTVYAPQHF	TGCGCCAGCAGGGGTACCGTTTATGCGCCCCAGCATTTT
NA	TRBV29-1	NA	TRBJ2-3	CSVPSDTQYF	TGCAGCGTTCCCTCAGATACGCAGTATTTT
NA	TRBV5-5	NA	TRBJ2-1	CASSIGPDNEQFF	TGTGCCAGCAGCATAGGCCCGGACAATGAGCAGTTCTTC
NA	TRBV30	NA	TRBJ1-1	CAWDRQSNTEAFF	TGTGCCTGGGATCGACAGTCGAACACTGAAGCTTTCTTT
TRBD1	TRBV18	NA	TRBJ2-1	CASSRGQGAERQFF	TGTGCCAGCTCAAGGGGACAGGGGGCAGAGCGGCAGTTCTTC
TRBD1	TRBV7-2	NA	TRBJ1-2	CASSSIGGDGYTF	TGTGCCAGCAGCTCTATAGGGGGCGATGGCTACACCTTC
NA	TRBV6-5	NA	TRBJ1-4	CAISPSATNEKLFF	TGTGCCATCTCCCCCAGCGCAACTAATGAAAAACTGTTTTTT
NA	TRBV5-4	NA	TRBJ1-6	CASSSGRGNSPLHF	TGTGCCAGCAGCTCCGGACGGGGAAATTCACCCCTCCACTTT
TRBD1	TRBV19	NA	TRBJ2-7	CASSPPSRQGSYEQYF	TGTGCCAGTAGTCCCCCGTCTCGACAGGGGTCCTACGAGCAGTACTTC
TRBD2	TRBV5-8	once	TRBJ2-3	CASSLYIGRDTDTQYF	TGTGCCAGCAGCTTGTATATCGGGAGGGACACAGATACGCAGTATTTT
TRBD2	TRBV6-5	NA	TRBJ2-1	CASSFSLAGGLIEQFF	TGTGCCAGCAGTTTTTCCCTAGCGGGGGGGCTCATCGAGCAGTTCTTC
NA	TRBV4-1	NA	TRBJ2-7	CASSQESLGSWGQGNEQYF	TGCGCCAGCAGCCAAGAGTCCTTAGGGTCATGGGGGCAGGGGAACGAGCAGTACTTC